These 16 T cell receptor beta chains originate from one sample sequenced in a study of response to subunit inactivated influenza vaccine. TCRdb re-analysed the RT-PCR reads in MiXCR, keeping a single row per CDR3 protein. The top ten hold roughly 14% of the sample, which has about 520,000 distinct CDR3 sequences, approximately 7.3% seen once. The sequenced sample was PBMCs from blood, obtained less than 30 months after vaccination. All receptors derive from a man in his fifties or sixties who received an inactivated influenza vaccine.

The gene calls are TRBV5-1 and TRBJ2-5; 8 nucleotides match TRBD1. Per the germline V gene, CDR1 is SGHRS and CDR2 is YFSETQ. This CDR3 region has 14 residues. With 3 bases clipped from V and 3 bases from J, the junction kept 4 bases outside the gene matches. The CDR3, as DNA: TGCGCCAGCAGCTCAGTACAGGGGGAAGAGACCCAGTACTTC. Translated, it gives CASSSVQGEETQYF. Complete variable domain (other parts from reference TRBV5-1 and TRBJ2-5): KAGVTQTPRYLIKTRGQQVTLSCSPISGHRSVSWYQQTPGQGLQFLFEYFSETQRNKGNFPGRFSGRQFSNSRSEMNVSTLELGDSALYLCASSSVQGEETQYFGPGTRLLVL.

V gene TRBV29-1 combines with J gene TRBJ2-1, with D maybe TRBD1 (6 bases). V was pared by 6 bases and J by 4 bases, with 10 bases between. Germline-derived CDR1 and CDR2 are SQVTM and ANQGSEA. CDR3 length equals 12 residues. The CDR3 DNA sequence: TGCAGCGTCAGGGGATCATACAATGAGCAGTTCTTC. Its translation is CSVRGSYNEQFF.

The chain carries TRBV20-1 and TRBJ2-7; TRBD2 agrees at 11 bases. In germline, CDR1 is DFQATT, CDR2 SNEGSKA (reference sequence). The trim removed 1 base at V and 3 bases at J, leaving 14 bases unmatched. The CDR3 contains 18 residues. The CDR3 DNA sequence: TGCAGTGCTAGAGGGCGACTAGCGGGGCGAGTTCAGCGCTACGAGCAGTACTTC. Translating it yields CSARGRLAGRVQRYEQYF.

A single count supports this clonotype. Since a much larger clone is just one base distant, this may be a read error. The genes are TRBV12-3 or TRBV12-4 and TRBJ2-4; 12 positions match TRBD2. After removal of 8 bases from V and 0 bases from J, the junction contained 11 bases not matched to a gene. There are 18 residues in the CDR3. The CDR3 coding sequence is TGTGCCAGCTGTCGGACTAGCGGGGATTACCTAGCCAAAAACATTCAGTACTTC. This gives the protein CASCRTSGDYLAKNIQYF.

This clonotype was observed a handful of times. V usage is TRBV5-8 and J usage is TRBJ1-1; no firm D call. This CDR3 comprises 13 residues. From germline, CDR1 is SGHTS and CDR2 YDEGEE. V gave up 1 base and J gave up 5 bases, with 9 bases separating them. This CDR3 is CASSLRRETEAFF. The CDR3 DNA follows: TGTGCCAGCAGCTTGCGTCGGGAGACTGAAGCTTTCTTT.

V is TRBV6-2 or TRBV6-3 and J is TRBJ1-2, with a possible D match to TRBD1 (5 bases). V was trimmed by 6 bases and J by 10 bases, leaving 18 bases between them. The CDR3 runs to 13 residues. Germline loops: CDR1 MNHEY, CDR2 SVGEGT. The CDR3 loop is CASRPPGGHAYTF. The CDR3 DNA sequence: TGTGCCAGCAGACCTCCGGGCGGACATGCCTACACCTTC.

J is TRBJ1-2 and V is TRBV28; TRBD1 matches 9 bases. Germline loops: CDR1 MDHEN, CDR2 SYDVKM. The CDR3 spans 15 residues. With 4 bases clipped from V and 2 bases from J, the junction kept 5 bases outside the gene matches. In nucleotides, the CDR3 is TGTGCCAGCAGTTCAAACAGGGGGCTCAACTATGGCTACACCTTC. The encoded protein is CASSSNRGLNYGYTF.

In its sample, this clonotype was seen many times. This chain connects TRBV5-5 to TRBJ2-1; D is undetermined. V was clipped by 0 bases and J by 9 bases, with 7 bases between them. The CDR3 is made up of 12 amino acids. Germline V gene lookup returns CDR1 SGHKS and CDR2 YYEKEE (reference sequence). In DNA form, the CDR3 reads TGTGCCAGCAGCTTGGGGGTTAGTGAGCAGTTCTTC. This sequence encodes CASSLGVSEQFF.

In its sample, this clonotype was seen a few times. The V call is TRBV19, the J call TRBJ2-7; 9 nucleotides match TRBD2. Unmatched junction bases numbered 4, after V lost 0 bases and J lost 1 base. CDR3 length: 16 amino acids. The germline V gene has CDR1 LNHDA and CDR2 SQIVND (reference sequence). The CDR3 loop reads CASSIDLLAGSYEQYF. The CDR3 coding sequence is TGTGCCAGTAGTATAGATCTCCTAGCGGGATCCTACGAGCAGTACTTC.

J is TRBJ2-7 and V is TRBV5-1; either TRBD1 or TRBD2 may supply D (5 bases each). The V gene lost 5 bases and the J gene lost 2 bases, with 17 bases spanning the gap. Germline CDR1 is SGHRS and CDR2 is YFSETQ. The CDR3 totals 15 residues. In nucleotides, the CDR3 is TGCGCCAGCAGTCTGACCGGGACCCTTACCTACGAGCAGTACTTC. Protein product: CASSLTGTLTYEQYF. The whole variable domain, remainder taken from reference TRBV5-1 and TRBJ2-7, is KAGVTQTPRYLIKTRGQQVTLSCSPISGHRSVSWYQQTPGQGLQFLFEYFSETQRNKGNFPGRFSGRQFSNSRSEMNVSTLELGDSALYLCASSLTGTLTYEQYFGPGTRLTVT.

This clonotype was seen at least ten times. The genes are TRBV3-1 and TRBJ2-1, with TRBD2 as a possible D gene (5 bases). The V gene lost 4 bases and the J gene lost 5 bases, with 21 bases spanning the gap. Germline loops: CDR1 LGHDT, CDR2 YNNKEL (reference sequence). The CDR3 extends over 17 amino acids. CDR3 sequence reads: CASSPPGHLGLNNEQFF. As DNA, the CDR3 is TGTGCCAGCAGCCCACCGGGCCACTTAGGACTTAACAATGAGCAGTTCTTC.

This clonotype occurred many times. In DNA form, the CDR3 reads TGCGCCAGCAGCCCAAGTATCAGGTCCGATACGCAGTATTTT. This encodes CASSPSIRSDTQYF. The rearrangement joins TRBV4-3 to TRBJ2-3; D unresolved. Germline CDR1 reads LGHNA; CDR2 reads YSLEER. V lost 4 bases and J 6 bases, leaving 14 bases between the germline ends. The CDR3 length is 14 residues.

This clonotype was seen only a few times. This chain uses TRBV6-1 with TRBJ1-4, with unresolved D. The V gene lost 6 bases and the J gene lost 3 bases, with 11 bases spanning the gap. Germline V gene sequence: CDR1 MNHNS, CDR2 SASEGT. The CDR3 is 14 amino acids. CDR3 sequence: CASRVGGANEKLFF. The CDR3 DNA reads TGTGCCAGCAGGGTGGGAGGTGCTAATGAAAAACTGTTTTTT.

This clonotype has more than one count but fewer than ten. V and J are TRBV12-3 or TRBV12-4 and TRBJ1-2; 7 bases fit TRBD1. V trimming: 5 bases; J trimming: 8 bases; junction bases outside the gene matches: 5. This CDR3 is built from 12 residues. CDR3 sequence reads: CASSPGTVGYTF. CDR3 sequence (DNA): TGTGCCAGCAGTCCGGGGACAGTAGGCTACACCTTC.

This clonotype was detected a few times. The chain recombines TRBV21-1 with TRBJ2-4; TRBD2 reflects the table's D call only, with no check against the DNA. TRBV21-1 is annotated as a pseudogene. This CDR3 region has 18 residues. The CDR3 region has the DNA TGTGCCAGCAGGACCGGAGGGACTAGCGGGGAGTCCAAAAACATTCAGTACTTC. This sequence encodes CASRTGGTSGESKNIQYF.

The table lists this clonotype with a few counts. The chain recombines TRBV7-2 with TRBJ1-4; D is unclear. In germline, CDR1 is SGHTA, CDR2 FQGNSA. The CDR3 extends over 13 amino acids. V was trimmed by 5 bases and J by 8 bases, leaving 12 bases between them. CDR3 nucleotide sequence: TGTGCCAGCAGCGATGTCATCGGGGAAAAACTGTTTTTT. The encoded protein is CASSDVIGEKLFF. Full variable domain (rest looked up from reference TRBV7-2 and TRBJ1-4): GAGVSQSPSNKVTEKGKDVELRCDPISGHTALYWYRQSLGQGLEFLIYFQGNSAPDKSGLPSDRFSAERTGGSVSTLTIQRTQQEDSAVYLCASSDVIGEKLFFGSGTQLSVL.